This T cell receptor beta chain is drawn from a study of blood T cell repertoires in COVID-19 (dated by TCRdb to the early 2020s). For context, the study as a whole: Samples from collaborators originated in the United States, Italy and Spain and spanned both the acute and convalescent phases of COVID-19. Subjects who had been exposed to COVID-19, were actively infected with it, or had recovered from it provided the deeply sampled blood TCRbeta repertoires that made up the dataset. The repertoires were released in a freely available public database meant as a resource for research on the immune response to SARS-CoV-2. The samples were drawn from the first 160 participants of the ongoing ImmuneRACE study and from 950 to 1,500 subjects provided by 6 global collaborators. The material from the prospective study consisted of cDNA or gDNA derived from T cells, B-cell-depleted T cells, or PBMCs. The sample metadata nearly always contained a de-identified subject ID, COVID-19 status, age in years and sex. Where available, HLA class I and class II types were taken from metadata supplied by the sample provider and were not determined by assay-based typing. Results the study describes overall, beyond this receptor: How much clinical and demographic metadata was included differed by source and by participant, and the metadata was provided uncurated.

About this clone itself: Its target antigen remains unknown. No per-base quality is available; no much larger clone lies one base away.

TCRbeta CDR3 regions were amplified from genomic DNA using the immunoSEQ Assay, a bias-controlled multiplex PCR. The paper's data handling went like this. The number of nucleated cells in each sample was estimated by amplification of reference gene primers within the assay. To quantify the absolute abundance of each unique TCRbeta CDR3 rearrangement, sequence reads were collapsed and filtered. For each sample, productive Simpson clonality was calculated as the square root of Simpson's diversity index over productive rearrangements. Drawn from immuneACCESS, this table holds only the in-frame rearrangements with V and J called that TCRdb kept. Clones are partly lost; checked studies trace under half to an unresolved V gene and leave the rest unexplained. D and trimming come from the DNA, and the V and J calls and clone size come from that table. The sample table records 40,000 to 60,000 clones; around 90% of these occur just once. Of the sample, around 3.7% is held by the ten largest clones.

CDR1 and CDR2 (MNHNY, SVGAGI) derive from the germline V gene (reference sequence). The CDR3 goes from the cysteine to the phenylalanine over 12 residues. Here the CDR3 DNA is all that survives: 36 bases in frame from base 1. A distance of 7 bases separates the germline ends of V and J, which lose 6 bases and 3 bases respectively. Collaborating institutions collected whole blood in K2EDTA tubes following their own protocols. For TCRbeta analysis, collaborators shipped samples in one of three forms: frozen whole blood, isolated PBMCs, or DNA extracted from either of those sample types. The source material was peripheral blood. The sequence is built from TRBV6-6 and TRBJ2-3, with TRBD2 perhaps the D gene, on 6 matching bases. The TCR originated in a human donor in a cohort sampled during active COVID-19. The nucleotide sequence reads as follows: TGTGCCAGCAGGCGGGGTACAGATACGCAGTATTTT. It codes for CASRRGTDTQYF.